This T cell receptor (beta chain) came from a study of regulatory T cells in long-lasting Graves disease. Combining iRepertoire HTBI primers with Arm-PCR of CDR3 regions, the authors built TCR beta libraries. Using its own MiXCR run on the multiplex PCR reads, TCRdb lists one record per CDR3 protein. The sample includes roughly 700,000 distinct CDR3 sequences, around 30% seen only once; the top ten take around 42%. About this clonotype itself: The germline gene is not matched at one end of the junction; a read error may be the cause.

Specified time point: persistent/refractory GD, antithyroid drugs over 5 years with positive TRAb. PBMC-derived RNA was used for the TCR library. The CDR3 contains 15 residues. The V gene's germline CDR1 is SGHDT and CDR2 YYEEEE. The input for sequencing was peripheral blood mononuclear cells (PBMCs), taken when the disease was refractory, from a patient treated with antithyroid drugs. The sequence came from a female donor with Graves disease. The chain recombines TRBV5-6 with TRBJ1-1; D is unclear. CDR3 in DNA: TGTGCCGGCAGCACCGATATGCGTGGGGACACTGAAGCTTTCTTT. This codes for CAGSTDMRGDTEAFF.